These 29 T cell receptor beta chains originate from one sample sequenced in a study of identical twins. TCRdb ran MiXCR on the 5' RACE reads and lists one entry per CDR3 protein. The sample has about 530,000 distinct CDR3 sequences; over 12% are singletons. The sample was also linked to a second study, of yellow fever vaccine responses in identical twins.

The sequencing sample was made of CD4+ T cells sorted from blood. The receptors originated from a woman aged 18-29 years in good health.

In this sample, this clonotype turned up a few times. This rearrangement joins TRBV27 to TRBJ2-7, with 9 bases identical to TRBD1. The V gene's germline CDR1 is MNHEY and CDR2 SMNVEV (reference sequence). V was clipped by 2 bases and J by 3 bases; unmatched bases: 11. CDR3 length: 17 amino acids. The CDR3 protein is CASSLRPTGGSIYEQYF. CDR3 DNA sequence: TGTGCCAGCAGTTTAAGACCTACAGGGGGCTCAATCTACGAGCAGTACTTC.

V is TRBV10-2 and J is TRBJ1-5; D is unclear. The CDR3 runs to 12 residues. V was clipped by 4 bases and J by 2 bases, with 3 bases between them. The germline V gene encodes CDR1 WSHSY and CDR2 SAAADI. CDR3 residues: CASSVGNQPQHF. CDR3 nucleotides: TGCGCCAGCAGTGTGGGCAATCAGCCCCAGCATTTT.

The rearrangement joins TRBV20-1 to TRBJ2-1; D is unclear. This CDR3 is 13 amino acids long. Germline V gene lookup returns CDR1 DFQATT and CDR2 SNEGSKA (reference sequence). V was cut by 1 base and J by 6 bases, with 10 bases left in between. The CDR3 here is CSARGTGSNEQFF. CDR3 sequence (DNA): TGCAGTGCTAGAGGTACCGGCAGCAATGAGCAGTTCTTC.

Only a few counts were recorded for this clonotype. The chain is built from TRBV29-1 and TRBJ1-1; D unclear. The CDR3 extends over 13 amino acids. Germline V gene lookup returns CDR1 SQVTM and CDR2 ANQGSEA. V gave up 1 base and J gave up 3 bases, with 9 bases separating them. The CDR3 DNA is TGCAGCGTTGAAGGGTTGGGGTACACTGAAGCTTTCTTT. The encoded protein is CSVEGLGYTEAFF. Full variable domain (rest looked up from reference TRBV29-1 and TRBJ1-1): SAVISQKPSRDICQRGTSLTIQCQVDSQVTMMFWYRQQPGQSLTLIATANQGSEATYESGFVIDKFPISRPNLTFSTLTVSNMSPEDSSIYLCSVEGLGYTEAFFGQGTRLTVV.

V and J are TRBV3-1 and TRBJ2-5; TRBD2 matches at 12 bases. Losses at the gene ends were 3 bases for V and 5 bases for J; bases not matched to a gene: 13. The germline CDR1 and CDR2 sequences are LGHDT and YNNKEL (reference sequence). This CDR3 contains 18 residues. The CDR3 sequence: CASSHSRLAGESGETQYF. CDR3 in DNA: TGTGCCAGCAGCCATTCCAGACTAGCGGGAGAGTCTGGGGAGACCCAGTACTTC.

This clonotype appeared a few times. Germline and junction disagree at one end, which may indicate a read error. The chain has TRBV3-1 and TRBJ2-1; no clear D gene. The CDR3 covers 15 residues. The V gene's germline CDR1 is LGHDT and CDR2 YNNKEL (reference sequence). The CDR3, as DNA: TGTGCCAGCAGCCCCTCAGTAGTCACCCCCAATGAGCAGTTCTTT. Residues: CASSPSVVTPNEQFF.

The V and J genes are TRBV3-1 and TRBJ2-3; weak D call: TRBD2 (6 bases). The V gene's germline CDR1 is LGHDT and CDR2 YNNKEL (reference sequence). The CDR3 runs 16 residues. The V and J ends lost 1 base and 0 bases respectively, with 11 bases between them. CDR3 DNA sequence: TGTGCCAGCAGCCAAGCGCGGGGAGGAAGCACAGATACGCAGTATTTT. It specifies CASSQARGGSTDTQYF.

This clonotype came up a few times. The chain joins TRBV29-1 to TRBJ1-4; unclear D gene. The V end lost 1 base, the J end lost 3 bases, and 3 bases lay between the germline ends. Germline CDR1 is SQVTM and CDR2 is ANQGSEA. This CDR3 comprises 12 residues. CDR3 sequence reads: CSVEVANEKLFF. The CDR3 DNA reads TGCAGCGTTGAAGTAGCTAATGAAAAACTGTTTTTT.

The chain carries TRBV20-1 and TRBJ1-1; no reliable D call. From germline, CDR1 is DFQATT and CDR2 SNEGSKA (reference sequence). The CDR3 is 11 amino acids. Trimming stripped 6 bases from V and 7 bases from J, with 12 bases between. The CDR3 coding sequence is TGCAGTGCAAGCTCATTTTTTGAAGCTTTCTTT. This sequence encodes CSASSFFEAFF.

The chain uses TRBV10-3 and TRBJ2-3; no clear D. V was shortened by 6 bases and J by 0 bases, with 4 bases between the two germline ends. The CDR3 covers 12 residues. The germline V gene has CDR1 ENHRY and CDR2 SYGVKD. The CDR3 protein is CAIRTSTDTQYF. The CDR3 DNA sequence: TGTGCCATCAGGACCAGCACAGATACGCAGTATTTT.

This clonotype was picked up many times. The rearrangement joins TRBV20-1 to TRBJ1-1, with D unclear. Trimming pared 4 bases from V and 0 bases from J, leaving 6 bases between. The CDR3 is 12 amino acids. Germline V gene sequence: CDR1 DFQATT, CDR2 SNEGSKA (reference sequence). CDR3 sequence: CSATGMNTEAFF. The CDR3 DNA reads TGCAGTGCTACAGGTATGAACACTGAAGCTTTCTTT.

This clonotype was picked up a small number of times. The genes are TRBV9 and TRBJ2-2, with TRBD1 identical over 7 bases. The CDR3 is made up of 16 amino acids. V gave up 3 bases and J gave up 3 bases; unmatched junction bases: 8. CDR1 SGDLS and CDR2 YYNGEE come from the germline V gene. CDR3 in amino acids: CASSAVRGLDTGELFF. The CDR3, as DNA: TGTGCCAGCAGCGCCGTTAGGGGGCTCGACACCGGGGAGCTGTTTTTT.

This chain uses TRBV3-1 with TRBJ1-2; TRBD1 matches at 10 bases. J gave up 5 bases and V 3 bases, and 0 bases lay outside the gene matches. The germline gives CDR1 LGHDT, CDR2 YNNKEL (reference sequence). This CDR3 is built from 13 residues. CDR3: CASSQGQGYGYTF. In DNA, the CDR3 is TGTGCCAGCAGCCAGGGACAGGGGTATGGCTACACCTTC.

This clonotype has just a few counts. This chain links TRBV15 with TRBJ1-1; no firm D call. This CDR3 has 13 amino acids. The ends were cut back, 0 bases at V and 1 base at J, with 3 bases in the middle. Germline V lookup: CDR1 LNHNV, CDR2 YYDKDF (reference sequence). CDR3 in DNA: TGTGCCACCAGCAGAGACACGAACACTGAAGCTTTCTTT. This encodes CATSRDTNTEAFF.

This clonotype was detected a few times. The chain uses TRBV7-8 and TRBJ2-5; the match to TRBD2 covers 13 bases. Trimming at V came to 5 bases and at J to 5 bases, leaving 17 bases not matched to a gene. Germline V gene sequence: CDR1 SGHVS, CDR2 FQNEAQ. The CDR3 is 19 amino acids. The CDR3 region has the DNA TGTGCCAGCAGCAACGGACTAGCGGGAGCCCCGGGTGCTATGGAGACCCAGTACTTC. It codes for CASSNGLAGAPGAMETQYF.

This rearrangement joins TRBV3-1 to TRBJ2-5; TRBD1 is a possible D gene (7 bases). The germline V gene encodes CDR1 LGHDT and CDR2 YNNKEL (reference sequence). V was clipped by 4 bases and J by 5 bases, with 14 bases between them. This CDR3 is built from 14 residues. CDR3 in DNA: TGTGCCAGCAGCCGGACAGGCGGGGTGGAGACCCAGTACTTC. Residues: CASSRTGGVETQYF.

The chain employs TRBV10-3 and TRBJ2-7, with 12 bases matching TRBD2. Germline loops: CDR1 ENHRY, CDR2 SYGVKD. This CDR3 has 15 amino acids. V shed 6 bases and J 1 base; nucleotides not matched to a gene: 4. The CDR3, as DNA: TGTGCCATCAGCTATGGACTAGCGGGATCCTACGAGCAGTACTTC. The encoded protein is CAISYGLAGSYEQYF.

The chain recombines TRBV20-1 with TRBJ2-4, with 7 bases aligning to TRBD1. CDR1 is DFQATT and CDR2 is SNEGSKA in the germline V gene (reference sequence). The V and J ends lost 5 bases and 1 base, in that order; junction bases with no gene match: 5. This CDR3 has 14 residues. CDR3 amino acids: CSALLRGAKNIQYF. The CDR3, as DNA: TGCAGTGCTCTCCTCAGGGGGGCCAAAAACATTCAGTACTTC.

V and J are TRBV29-1 and TRBJ1-4; D is possibly TRBD1 (6 bases). Germline loops: CDR1 SQVTM, CDR2 ANQGSEA. V was pared by 7 bases and J by 5 bases, with 20 bases between. There are 15 residues in the CDR3. The CDR3 sequence: CSASGAPGQNEKLFF. The CDR3 bases are TGCAGCGCCAGCGGCGCTCCGGGACAAAATGAAAAACTGTTTTTT.

The J gene is TRBJ2-2, the V gene TRBV3-1; the D gene is possibly TRBD1 (6 bases). The CDR3 is 14 residues long. Germline CDR1 and CDR2: LGHDT and YNNKEL (reference sequence). Between the trimmed V and J ends, which lost 4 bases and 5 bases, there was a span of 11 bases. Here the CDR3 reads CASSLPQGTGELFF. The DNA of the CDR3 is TGTGCCAGCAGCCTCCCCCAGGGGACCGGGGAGCTGTTTTTT.

Only a few counts were recorded for this clonotype. V usage is TRBV24-1 and J usage is TRBJ2-1; D is unresolved. Germline V lookup: CDR1 KGHDR, CDR2 SFDVKD. The V end was cut by 7 bases, the J end by 5 bases, with 11 bases between. The CDR3 is made up of 13 amino acids. Here the CDR3 reads CATSAGYNNEQFF. The CDR3 nucleotides read TGTGCCACCAGCGCAGGTTATAACAATGAGCAGTTCTTC.

The chain employs TRBV11-2 and TRBJ2-1; 15 bases match TRBD2. With V trimmed by 4 bases and J by 4 bases, 14 bases remained unmatched. This CDR3 is built from 20 residues. In germline, CDR1 is SGHAT, CDR2 FQNNGV. CDR3 amino acids: CASSSPSRTSGRAGYNEQFF. CDR3 bases: TGTGCCAGCAGCTCCCCTAGTAGGACTAGCGGGAGGGCCGGGTACAATGAGCAGTTCTTC.

This clonotype was counted only a few times. The chain uses TRBV2 and TRBJ2-1; possibly TRBD2 for D (5 bases). The CDR3 has 15 residues. Trimming stripped 1 base from V and 0 bases from J, with 7 bases between. Germline-derived CDR1 and CDR2 are SNHLY and FYNNEI. The CDR3 nucleotides are TGTGCCAGCAGTGAAGGGGAGAGCTCCTACAATGAGCAGTTCTTC. Amino acids: CASSEGESSYNEQFF.

This clonotype came up a few times. The chain links TRBV5-1 to TRBJ2-7; 9 bases agree with TRBD2. The CDR3 runs 15 residues. The germline gives CDR1 SGHRS, CDR2 YFSETQ. With 7 bases clipped from V and 2 bases from J, the junction kept 10 bases outside the gene matches. The CDR3 DNA sequence: TGCGCCAGCTCCCCGGCTAGCGGGAAAACCTACGAGCAGTACTTC. Amino acids: CASSPASGKTYEQYF.

This clonotype was detected many times. The chain recombines TRBV12-3 or TRBV12-4 with TRBJ2-5, with no clear D. The CDR3 is 11 residues long. The V end was cut by 4 bases, the J end by 5 bases, with 5 bases between. The CDR3: CASSSGETQYF. CDR3 DNA: TGTGCCAGCAGTTCCGGGGAGACCCAGTACTTC.

The chain carries TRBV5-5 and TRBJ2-1, with 10 bases identical to TRBD1. The J segment lost 5 bases and the V segment lost 2 bases, leaving 13 bases of the junction unmatched. This CDR3 spans 18 amino acids. Germline values: CDR1 SGHKS, CDR2 YYEKEE (reference sequence). Here the CDR3 reads CASSFDRGHGGWDNEQFF. As DNA, the CDR3 is TGTGCCAGCAGCTTCGACAGGGGGCACGGTGGTTGGGACAATGAGCAGTTCTTC. Full variable domain (missing parts from reference TRBV5-5 and TRBJ2-1): DAGVTQSPTHLIKTRGQQVTLRCSPISGHKSVSWYQQVLGQGPQFIFQYYEKEERGRGNFPDRFSARQFPNYSSELNVNALLLGDSALYLCASSFDRGHGGWDNEQFFGPGTRLTVL.

The sample holds a few counts of this clonotype. The chain recombines TRBV5-6 with TRBJ2-1; tentative D call: TRBD2 (5 bases). Per the germline V gene, CDR1 is SGHDT and CDR2 is YYEEEE. V dropped 4 bases and J dropped 2 bases, with 7 bases sitting between them. CDR3 length: 13 amino acids. The CDR3 DNA reads as TGTGCCAGCAGCCACGGGACCTACAATGAGCAGTTCTTC. It is translated as CASSHGTYNEQFF.

This clonotype showed up just a few times. The rearrangement joins TRBV20-1 to TRBJ2-1; D remains ambiguous. The CDR3 has 13 residues. Germline V gives CDR1 DFQATT, CDR2 SNEGSKA (reference sequence). Trimming left V 3 bases short and J 4 bases short, with 10 bases between. Written as DNA, the CDR3 is TGCAGTGCTAGTTCCGGACCATACAATGAGCAGTTCTTC. This gives the protein CSASSGPYNEQFF.

The chain recombines TRBV20-1 with TRBJ2-1; 13 nucleotides align to TRBD2. This CDR3 contains 15 residues. V gave up 3 bases and J gave up 4 bases; unmatched junction bases: 3. Germline CDR1 reads DFQATT; CDR2 reads SNEGSKA (reference sequence). CDR3 in amino acids: CSASETSGGYNEQFF. DNA of the CDR3: TGCAGTGCTAGTGAGACTAGCGGGGGGTACAATGAGCAGTTCTTC.